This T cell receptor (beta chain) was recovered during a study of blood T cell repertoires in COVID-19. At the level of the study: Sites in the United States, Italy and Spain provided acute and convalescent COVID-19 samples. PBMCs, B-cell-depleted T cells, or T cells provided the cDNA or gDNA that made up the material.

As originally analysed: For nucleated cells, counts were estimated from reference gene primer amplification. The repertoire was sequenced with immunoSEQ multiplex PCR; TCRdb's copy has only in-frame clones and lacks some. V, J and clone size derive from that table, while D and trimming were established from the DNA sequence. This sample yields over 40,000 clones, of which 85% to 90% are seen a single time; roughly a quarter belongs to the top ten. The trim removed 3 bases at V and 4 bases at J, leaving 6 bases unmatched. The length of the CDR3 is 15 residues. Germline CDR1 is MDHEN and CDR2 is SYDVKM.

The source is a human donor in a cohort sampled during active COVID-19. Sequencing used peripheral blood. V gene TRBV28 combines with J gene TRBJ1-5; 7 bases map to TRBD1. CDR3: CASSLEGGRNQPQHF. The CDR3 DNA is TGTGCCAGCAGTTTGGAAGGGGGCCGAAATCAGCCCCAGCATTTT.